These T cell receptor beta chains were read from a single sample in a study of glioma-infiltrating T cells after dendritic cell vaccination. Only in-frame clones appear in the TCRdb table, and some are missing; sequencing was by immunoSEQ multiplex PCR. This table has about 95,000 clones, more than 75% appearing once. The material was blood, obtained before dendritic cell vaccination. Receptors were obtained from a human donor with glioblastoma. CDR3s include the opening cysteine and the closing phenylalanine or tryptophan. Fields, in order: V gene, clone size, D gene, J gene, CDR3 protein, CDR3 DNA. The D gene is left open where the match is weak. Clone size appears in some rows only: once, few, many, or a class for an expanded clone.

v_call: TRBV5-1
clone_size: NA
d_call: NA
j_call: TRBJ2-3
cdr3_aa: CASSPGWASTDTQYF
cdr3_nt: TGCGCCAGCAGCCCGGGATGGGCCTCCACAGATACGCAGTATTTT

v_call: TRBV2
clone_size: NA
d_call: TRBD1
j_call: TRBJ2-1
cdr3_aa: CASSAGQVPYNEQFF
cdr3_nt: TGTGCCAGCAGCGCGGGACAGGTCCCTTACAATGAGCAGTTCTTC

v_call: TRBV2
clone_size: NA
d_call: TRBD2
j_call: TRBJ2-5
cdr3_aa: CAASGGAGETQYF
cdr3_nt: TGTGCCGCAAGCGGGGGGGCCGGGGAGACCCAGTACTTC

v_call: TRBV7-9
clone_size: NA
d_call: NA
j_call: TRBJ2-7
cdr3_aa: CASSAIEREEQYF
cdr3_nt: TGTGCCAGCAGCGCTATCGAACGCGAAGAGCAGTACTTC

v_call: TRBV7-9
clone_size: NA
d_call: TRBD2
j_call: TRBJ2-1
cdr3_aa: CASSEGTSGNNEQFF
cdr3_nt: TGTGCCAGCAGCGAAGGGACTAGCGGAAACAATGAGCAGTTCTTC

v_call: TRBV27
clone_size: NA
d_call: NA
j_call: TRBJ1-1
cdr3_aa: CASSLVGSTEAFF
cdr3_nt: TGTGCCAGCAGTTTAGTGGGGAGCACTGAAGCTTTCTTT

v_call: TRBV15
clone_size: NA
d_call: TRBD2
j_call: TRBJ2-3
cdr3_aa: CATSSRAGGPTDTQYF
cdr3_nt: TGTGCCACCAGCTCCCGAGCGGGAGGGCCAACAGATACGCAGTATTTT

v_call: TRBV11-2
clone_size: NA
d_call: TRBD1
j_call: TRBJ1-4
cdr3_aa: CASSSRGTGRSEKLFF
cdr3_nt: TGTGCCAGCAGCTCCCGAGGGACAGGGAGGAGTGAAAAACTGTTTTTT

v_call: TRBV5-1
clone_size: NA
d_call: NA
j_call: TRBJ2-3
cdr3_aa: CASSQEADTQYF
cdr3_nt: TGCGCCAGCAGCCAAGAAGCGGATACGCAGTATTTT

v_call: TRBV10-3
clone_size: few
d_call: TRBD1
j_call: TRBJ2-1
cdr3_aa: CAISDGDSLYNEQFF
cdr3_nt: TGTGCCATCAGTGACGGGGACAGCCTGTACAATGAGCAGTTCTTC

v_call: TRBV19
clone_size: NA
d_call: TRBD1
j_call: TRBJ2-2
cdr3_aa: CASSLGTGGAGELFF
cdr3_nt: TGTGCCAGTAGTCTCGGGACAGGGGGGGCCGGGGAGCTGTTTTTT

v_call: TRBV20-1
clone_size: NA
d_call: NA
j_call: TRBJ1-1
cdr3_aa: CSARETEAFF
cdr3_nt: TGCAGTGCCCGGGAAACTGAAGCTTTCTTT

v_call: TRBV19
clone_size: NA
d_call: TRBD1
j_call: TRBJ2-7
cdr3_aa: CASSLNRGPLGEQYF
cdr3_nt: TGTGCCAGTAGTCTAAACAGGGGGCCTTTGGGAGAGCAGTACTTC

v_call: TRBV7-9
clone_size: NA
d_call: NA
j_call: TRBJ1-2
cdr3_aa: CASSFPSGVGGYTF
cdr3_nt: TGTGCCAGCAGCTTCCCTTCAGGGGTGGGCGGCTACACCTTC

v_call: TRBV11-2
clone_size: NA
d_call: NA
j_call: TRBJ1-4
cdr3_aa: CASSFLGGVVEKLFF
cdr3_nt: TGTGCCAGCAGCTTTCTAGGAGGAGTTGTGGAAAAACTGTTTTTT

v_call: TRBV6-6
clone_size: once
d_call: NA
j_call: TRBJ2-4
cdr3_aa: CASSVMGGRAKNIQYF
cdr3_nt: TGTGCCAGCAGTGTAATGGGGGGGCGGGCCAAAAACATTCAGTACTTC

v_call: TRBV7-3
clone_size: NA
d_call: NA
j_call: TRBJ2-1
cdr3_aa: CASSPVGGDNEQFF
cdr3_nt: TGTGCCAGCAGCCCGGTTGGCGGTGACAATGAGCAGTTCTTC

v_call: TRBV28
clone_size: NA
d_call: NA
j_call: TRBJ2-2
cdr3_aa: CASSSHPRELFF
cdr3_nt: TGTGCCAGCAGTTCCCATCCCCGGGAGCTGTTTTTT

v_call: TRBV5-6
clone_size: NA
d_call: TRBD2
j_call: TRBJ2-7
cdr3_aa: CASSPGGGLLHEQYF
cdr3_nt: TGTGCCAGCAGCCCCGGCGGGGGTCTTCTTCACGAGCAGTACTTC

v_call: TRBV6-5
clone_size: NA
d_call: NA
j_call: TRBJ1-4
cdr3_aa: CASSYGRGGEKLFF
cdr3_nt: TGTGCCAGCAGTTATGGCCGCGGAGGGGAAAAACTGTTTTTT